The source of this T cell receptor beta chain is a study of response to subunit inactivated influenza vaccine. Study outcomes and limitations: The authors put forward the suggestion that each seasonal influenza vaccination may bring in only a limited number of new T cells.

In this sample, this clonotype turned up a few times. As yet, its antigen is unknown. CDR3 size: 16 residues. Germline V gene lookup returns CDR1 MNHEY and CDR2 SVGEGT. The V gene lost 0 bases and the J gene lost 5 bases, with 16 bases spanning the gap. One entry per CDR3 protein, called by TCRdb with MiXCR from the RT-PCR reads. The repertoire has hundreds of thousands of distinct CDR3 sequences, more than 15% of them found once; the top ten carry 11%. The rearrangement joins TRBV6-2 or TRBV6-3 to TRBJ1-1; a possible D gene is TRBD1 (6 bases). This receptor was identified in a man aged 45-60 years who received an inactivated influenza vaccine. The source material was PBMCs from blood, sampled about 11 days after vaccination. The CDR3 here is CASSYSGGGRGTEAFF. DNA of the CDR3: TGTGCCAGCAGTTACTCGGGTGGGGGGCGAGGAACTGAAGCTTTCTTT.